This T cell receptor (beta chain) was recorded in a study of blood T cell repertoires in COVID-19. Study overall: Specimens from acute and convalescent COVID-19 originated in the United States, Italy and Spain. T cells, B-cell-depleted T cells, or PBMCs provided the cDNA or gDNA that served as material.

Trimming pared 3 bases from V and 5 bases from J, leaving 7 bases between. Germline assignment: CDR1 DFQATT and CDR2 SNEGSKA (reference sequence). The CDR3 is 11 residues long. In the authors' workflow: Researchers report that nucleated cell counts were estimated from reference gene primer amplification. Sequenced by immunoSEQ multiplex PCR; TCRdb stores in-frame clones only, minus some. V, J and clone size are taken as reported in that table, and D and trimming were inferred from the DNA itself. The data show 150,000 to 200,000 clones, about nine tenths seen once. This clone was seen a single time. This TCR was sampled from a man aged 65-85 years with acute or convalescent COVID-19. Sequencing was done on a sample of peripheral blood. This sequence joins TRBV20-1 and TRBJ2-5; D not resolved. The CDR3 spells CSASVAETQYF. The CDR3 DNA sequence: TGCAGTGCTAGCGTCGCGGAGACCCAGTACTTC.